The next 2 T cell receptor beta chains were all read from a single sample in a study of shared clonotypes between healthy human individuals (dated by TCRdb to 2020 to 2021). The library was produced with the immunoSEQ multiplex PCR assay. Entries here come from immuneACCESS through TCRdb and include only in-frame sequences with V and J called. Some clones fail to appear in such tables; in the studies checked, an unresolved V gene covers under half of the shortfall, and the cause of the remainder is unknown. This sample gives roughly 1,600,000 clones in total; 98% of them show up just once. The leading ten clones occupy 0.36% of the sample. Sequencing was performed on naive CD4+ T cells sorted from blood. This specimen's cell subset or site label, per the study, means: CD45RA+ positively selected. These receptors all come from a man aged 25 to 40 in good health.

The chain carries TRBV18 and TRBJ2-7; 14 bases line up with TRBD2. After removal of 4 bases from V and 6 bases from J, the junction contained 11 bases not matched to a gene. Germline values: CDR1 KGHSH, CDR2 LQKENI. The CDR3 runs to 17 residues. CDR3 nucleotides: TGTGCCAGCTCACTAGGACTAGCGGGAGGCCGGATGTCCGAGCAGTACTTC. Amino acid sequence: CASSLGLAGGRMSEQYF.

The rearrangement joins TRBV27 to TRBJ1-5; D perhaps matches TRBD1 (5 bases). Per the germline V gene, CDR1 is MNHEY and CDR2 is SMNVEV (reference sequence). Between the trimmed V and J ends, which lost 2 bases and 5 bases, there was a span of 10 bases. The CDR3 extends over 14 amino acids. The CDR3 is CASSLKGRDQPQHF. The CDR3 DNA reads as TGTGCCAGCAGTTTAAAGGGCAGGGATCAGCCCCAGCATTTT.